This record concerns one TCR beta chain sequence. This clone is a singleton in its sample. There is no known antigen for this receptor. No much larger clone exists at a distance of one base, and base qualities are not known. The receptor library was made with the immunoSEQ multiplex PCR assay. The table comes from immuneACCESS by way of TCRdb, which keeps in-frame sequences with V and J called. Part of the clones is missing from these tables; in studies checked, under half for an unresolved V gene and the rest for unknown reasons. This sample lists nearly 110,000 clones; 91% were detected once. The ten top clones hold 1.5% to 2% of the sample. CDR1 is given as MGHDK and CDR2 as SYGVNS, both from the germline V gene. V lost 10 bases and J lost 5 bases; the stretch between them is 9 bases long. From the cysteine through the phenylalanine, the CDR3 covers 11 amino acids. CDR3 DNA is the only sequence kept; it has 33 bases, read in frame from the first base.

The data are from a study of T cell changes during pregnancy in multiple sclerosis (dated by TCRdb to the late 2010s). For the wider study: The study examined how the T cell repertoire changed over the course of pregnancy in women with multiple sclerosis.

The sample here was peripheral blood, taken before pregnancy. The TCR sequence derives from a female donor with multiple sclerosis, enrolled in a pregnancy study. The sequence is built from TRBV25-1 and TRBJ2-1, with the D gene not clear enough to name. The CDR3 is CATQAHNEQFF. The bases are TGTGCCACCCAGGCCCACAATGAGCAGTTCTTC.